Sequencing of this T cell receptor (beta chain) was carried out in a study of cytomegalovirus exposure and HLA in healthy donors. The CDR3 contains 14 residues. Trimming cost V 2 bases and J 4 bases, with 13 bases left between them. Germline loops: CDR1 SGHDT, CDR2 YYEEEE. Concerning this clone itself: The antigen is unknown.

The PCR was carried out with 60 Vbeta primers and 13 Jbeta primers. Assay used: immunoSEQ multiplex PCR; TCRdb lists only in-frame clones, some missing. The table counts about 150,000 clones; under 2% lies in the top ten. Whole-study findings and limits: Analysis was carried out at a later point, and it linked a missense DCLRE1C variant to TCR beta V- and J-gene trimming.

The clonotype was recovered from a woman in her fifties or sixties in good health and CMV-seronegative. Sequenced sample: PBMCs. This sequence joins TRBV5-6 and TRBJ2-7, with D perhaps TRBD2 (6 bases). The CDR3, as DNA: TGTGCCAGCAGCTTCGCGGGACGGTCATACGAGCAGTACTTC. Protein: CASSFAGRSYEQYF.